A selection of T cell receptor beta chains follows, all from one sample in a study of blood T cell repertoires in COVID-19. Produced via immunoSEQ multiplex PCR; TCRdb's table is partial and in-frame only. The data contain approximately 100,000 clones, 86% of them singletons. Sequencing was carried out using peripheral blood. These receptors came from a man aged 45-60 years with acute or convalescent COVID-19. CDR3s include the opening cysteine and the closing phenylalanine or tryptophan. A D gene is named only where the DNA matches it firmly. Expanded clones are given a class, and other clones once, few, many or no size at all.

j_gene | abundance | v_gene | d_gene | CDR3aa | CDR3nt
TRBJ1-3 | NA | TRBV7-9 | TRBD1 | CASSRDRAGNTIYF | TGTGCCAGCAGCCGGGACAGGGCTGGAAACACCATATATTTT
TRBJ1-5 | NA | TRBV19 | NA | CASSGQYSNQPQHF | TGTGCCAGTAGTGGACAGTATAGCAATCAGCCCCAGCATTTT
TRBJ2-4 | NA | TRBV19 | TRBD2 | CASSIDQRRVGGNIQYF | TGTGCCAGTAGTATAGATCAACGACGGGTGGGGGGGAACATTCAGTACTTC
TRBJ2-7 | NA | TRBV11-2 | NA | CASSLDRDSLQYF | TGTGCCAGCAGCTTAGACCGAGACTCCTTGCAGTACTTC
TRBJ2-3 | NA | TRBV19 | NA | CASANVGAGTDTQYF | TGTGCCAGCGCTAACGTAGGGGCTGGCACAGATACGCAGTATTTT
TRBJ2-7 | NA | TRBV7-8 | TRBD1 | CASSLVRSGGEQYF | TGTGCCAGCAGCTTAGTCCGGTCAGGGGGCGAGCAGTACTTC
TRBJ2-3 | NA | TRBV18 | TRBD1 | CASSPPIGTASTDTQYF | TGTGCCAGCTCACCACCGATCGGGACAGCTAGCACAGATACGCAGTATTTT
TRBJ2-3 | NA | TRBV30 | TRBD2 | CAWSPKSGSSDTQYF | TGTGCCTGGAGTCCAAAAAGCGGGAGCTCAGATACGCAGTATTTT
TRBJ2-3 | NA | TRBV30 | TRBD2 | CAWASGIGTDTQYF | TGTGCCTGGGCTAGCGGGATAGGGACAGATACGCAGTATTTT
TRBJ2-7 | NA | TRBV5-1 | TRBD2 | CASSSLAGMSSEQYF | TGCGCCAGCAGCTCACTAGCGGGGATGTCCTCCGAGCAGTACTTC
TRBJ2-5 | few | TRBV7-9 | TRBD1 | CASSLVGGQQETQYF | TGTGCCAGCAGCTTAGTTGGGGGACAGCAAGAGACCCAGTACTTC
TRBJ2-5 | NA | TRBV11-3 | TRBD1 | CASSSTDREWETQYF | TGTGCCAGCAGCTCCACTGACAGGGAGTGGGAGACCCAGTACTTC
TRBJ2-5 | once | TRBV12-5 | TRBD2 | CASGLVPLAGRVETQYF | TGTGCTAGTGGTTTGGTCCCCTTAGCGGGAAGGGTTGAGACCCAGTACTTC
TRBJ2-7 | NA | TRBV27 | NA | CASTKLGRLDEQYF | TGTGCCAGCACTAAACTGGGGCGGTTGGACGAGCAGTACTTC
TRBJ2-1 | NA | TRBV25-1 | TRBD2 | CASSDFGLAVNEQFF | TGTGCCAGCAGTGATTTTGGACTAGCTGTAAATGAGCAGTTCTTC
TRBJ2-5 | NA | TRBV28 | TRBD2 | CASLASGRGETQYF | TGTGCCAGCTTAGCTAGCGGGAGGGGAGAGACCCAGTACTTC
TRBJ2-1 | NA | TRBV9 | NA | CASSVGLVSYNEQFF | TGTGCCAGCAGCGTAGGACTAGTTTCCTACAATGAGCAGTTCTTC
TRBJ2-7 | NA | TRBV19 | TRBD2 | CASSTRTSGRGEQYF | TGTGCCAGTAGTACCAGGACTAGCGGGAGGGGCGAGCAGTACTTC
TRBJ2-2 | NA | TRBV5-6 | TRBD1 | CASSRRRSGGLAGELFF | TGTGCCAGCTCCCGACGTAGGTCAGGGGGCTTGGCCGGGGAGCTGTTTTTT
TRBJ1-2 | NA | TRBV6-5 | NA | CASSYSGTIYGYTF | TGTGCCAGCAGTTATTCCGGGACAATCTATGGCTACACCTTC
TRBJ2-7 | NA | TRBV5-1 | NA | CASSRTTPGQWYEQYF | TGCGCCAGCAGCCGGACTACCCCGGGACAGTGGTACGAGCAGTACTTC
TRBJ1-1 | NA | TRBV27 | NA | CASSSGGGGTEAFF | TGTGCCAGCAGTTCCGGGGGGGGCGGCACTGAAGCTTTCTTT
TRBJ1-1 | medium-sized | TRBV11-2 | TRBD1 | CASTRDRVYTEAFF | TGTGCCAGCACCCGGGACAGGGTATACACTGAAGCTTTCTTT
TRBJ1-6 | NA | TRBV5-1 | NA | CASSFESEAYNSPLHF | TGCGCCAGCAGTTTTGAGTCGGAGGCCTATAATTCACCCCTCCACTTT
TRBJ1-5 | NA | TRBV6-2/TRBV6-3 | TRBD1 | CASSSEYRGPSNQPQHF | TGTGCCAGCAGTTCCGAATACAGGGGGCCGAGCAATCAGCCCCAGCATTTT
TRBJ1-2 | once | TRBV11-2 | TRBD1 | CASSTLPAMGTGDYGYTF | TGTGCCAGCAGCACACTACCGGCAATGGGGACAGGGGACTATGGCTACACCTTC
TRBJ1-1 | NA | TRBV5-6 | NA | CASSFGFGQTVMNTEAFF | TGTGCCAGCAGCTTCGGTTTCGGACAGACAGTCATGAACACTGAAGCTTTCTTT
TRBJ2-3 | once | TRBV2 | TRBD2 | CASHGTSGTSDTQYF | TGTGCCAGCCATGGGACTAGCGGGACATCAGATACGCAGTATTTT
TRBJ2-4 | NA | TRBV25-1 | TRBD1 | CATRQGSRAIQYF | TGTGCCACCAGACAGGGGTCGAGGGCCATTCAGTACTTC
TRBJ1-1 | once | TRBV9 | NA | CASTNIGDTEAFF | TGTGCCAGCACAAACATAGGGGACACTGAAGCTTTCTTT
TRBJ1-6 | NA | TRBV5-5 | TRBD1 | CASGRGQGNSPLHF | TGTGCCAGTGGTCGGGGACAGGGTAATTCACCCCTCCACTTT
TRBJ2-7 | NA | TRBV29-1 | TRBD1 | CSVTRDRVSEQYF | TGCAGCGTCACCCGGGACAGGGTGAGCGAGCAGTACTTC
TRBJ2-2 | NA | TRBV3-1/TRBV3-2 | NA | CASRQEIANTGELFF | TGTGCCAGTAGACAGGAAATCGCGAACACCGGGGAGCTGTTTTTT
TRBJ1-5 | NA | TRBV6-2/TRBV6-3 | TRBD1 | CASSSDRGNQPQHF | TGTGCCAGCAGTTCGGACAGGGGCAATCAGCCCCAGCATTTT
TRBJ1-2 | few | TRBV5-1 | NA | CASSLRGHTPNYGYTF | TGCGCCAGCAGCTTGCGGGGACATACTCCTAACTATGGCTACACCTTC
TRBJ2-6 | NA | TRBV18 | TRBD1 | CASSPQGAGANVLTF | TGTGCCAGCTCTCCTCAGGGGGCTGGGGCCAACGTCCTGACTTTC
TRBJ2-1 | NA | TRBV5-8 | TRBD2 | CASSLARTSGLDEQFF | TGTGCCAGCAGCTTGGCGCGGACTAGCGGGCTCGATGAGCAGTTCTTC
TRBJ2-3 | NA | TRBV27 | TRBD1 | CASSRRPMTGGTDTQYF | TGTGCCAGCAGTCGACGACCAATGACAGGGGGGACAGATACGCAGTATTTT
TRBJ2-7 | NA | TRBV5-1 | TRBD2 | CASSDGTSGRDEQYF | TGCGCCAGCAGCGACGGGACTAGCGGGAGGGACGAGCAGTACTTC
TRBJ1-2 | NA | TRBV19 | TRBD1 | CASSLGTGGAYGYTF | TGTGCCAGTAGTCTCGGGACAGGGGGCGCCTATGGCTACACCTTC
TRBJ2-1 | few | TRBV5-4 | TRBD2 | CASSLGPGLLPNNEQFF | TGTGCCAGCAGCTTGGGTCCGGGACTACTACCTAACAATGAGCAGTTCTTC
TRBJ1-5 | NA | TRBV19 | NA | CASSIPPVGNQPQHF | TGTGCCAGTAGTATCCCACCGGTTGGCAATCAGCCCCAGCATTTT
TRBJ2-2 | NA | TRBV10-3 | TRBD2 | CAINPGLAGEGTGELFF | TGTGCCATCAATCCCGGGCTAGCGGGAGAAGGCACCGGGGAGCTGTTTTTT
TRBJ2-1 | once | TRBV24-1 | TRBD2 | CATSEPGAGGIYNEQFF | TGTGCCACCAGTGAACCCGGGGCGGGAGGGATCTACAATGAGCAGTTCTTC
TRBJ1-3 | NA | TRBV4-1 | NA | CASSQLQGTGNTIYF | TGCGCCAGCAGCCAACTGCAGGGAACTGGAAACACCATATATTTT
TRBJ2-2 | NA | TRBV3-1/TRBV3-2 | TRBD1 | CASSHGTDTGELFF | TGTGCCAGCAGCCACGGGACAGACACCGGGGAGCTGTTTTTT
TRBJ2-7 | NA | TRBV5-1 | TRBD2 | CASSSGRGGSYEQYF | TGCGCCAGCAGCTCGGGGCGCGGGGGTTCCTACGAGCAGTACTTC
TRBJ2-7 | NA | TRBV5-6 | NA | CASSSIFRTPEQYF | TGTGCCAGCAGTTCGATATTTAGGACACCCGAGCAGTACTTC
TRBJ2-1 | NA | TRBV18 | NA | CASSPQGDIYNEQFF | TGTGCCAGCTCACCTCAGGGCGATATTTACAATGAGCAGTTCTTC
TRBJ2-3 | NA | TRBV7-3 | NA | CASSLIATDTQYF | TGTGCCAGCAGCTTAATAGCAACAGATACGCAGTATTTT
TRBJ2-5 | NA | TRBV10-2 | TRBD2 | CATGTSGTQETQYF | TGCGCCACGGGGACTAGCGGGACTCAAGAGACCCAGTACTTC